Below are 21 T cell receptor beta chains sequenced from a single sample in a study of Tregs in tolerant kidney transplant recipients. Assay used: immunoSEQ multiplex PCR; TCRdb lists only in-frame clones, some missing. This table has about 240,000 clones, about 80% appearing once. Sequencing was done on a sample of CD4+ T cells from blood. Receptor source: a human donor in good health.

V and J are TRBV2 and TRBJ1-6; no reliable D call. The CDR3 runs 13 residues. The germline gives CDR1 SNHLY, CDR2 FYNNEI. V was shortened by 6 bases and J by 1 base, with 4 bases between the two germline ends. CDR3 sequence (DNA): TGTGCCAGCAGGTTATCCTATAATTCACCCCTCCACTTT. It encodes CASRLSYNSPLHF.

The chain employs TRBV6-5 and TRBJ1-2, with unresolved D. The CDR3 has 13 amino acids. V was pared by 5 bases and J by 3 bases, with 10 bases between. CDR1 is MNHEY, CDR2 SVGAGI, per germline. The CDR3 is CASSPDGDYGYTF. The CDR3 DNA reads TGTGCCAGCAGTCCGGACGGCGACTATGGCTACACCTTC.

V and J are TRBV11-3 and TRBJ1-1, with D perhaps TRBD1 (5 bases). Germline loops: CDR1 SGHNT, CDR2 YENEEA. CDR3 length equals 15 residues. V was trimmed by 5 bases and J by 5 bases, leaving 18 bases between them. The CDR3 DNA sequence: TGTGCCAGCAGCACCGGCCCGGGGGTAGGTACTGAAGCTTTCTTT. This sequence encodes CASSTGPGVGTEAFF. The full variable domain, in which reference TRBV11-3 and TRBJ1-1 provide the parts outside the CDR3, is EAGVVQSPRYKIIEKKQPVAFWCNPISGHNTLYWYLQNLGQGPELLIRYENEEAVDDSQLPKDRFSAERLKGVDSTLKIQPAELGDSAVYLCASSTGPGVGTEAFFGQGTRLTVV.

The chain joins TRBV21-1 to TRBJ2-7; TRBD1, the D gene given by the table, was not confirmed from the DNA. TRBV21-1 counts as a pseudogene. The CDR3 runs 15 residues. In DNA form, the CDR3 reads TGTGCCAGCAGCGCCATCAGGGGAAATTCCTACGAGCAGTACTTC. This sequence encodes CASSAIRGNSYEQYF.

This chain connects TRBV7-9 to TRBJ2-7; TRBD2 matches 8 bases. From germline, CDR1 is SEHNR and CDR2 FQNEAQ (reference sequence). V dropped 6 bases and J dropped 2; count of bases not matched to a gene: 6. The CDR3 is 14 amino acids. The CDR3 region is CASSSRAGAYEQYF. The CDR3, as DNA: TGTGCCAGCAGTTCTAGAGCGGGGGCCTACGAGCAGTACTTC. Full variable domain (rest looked up from reference TRBV7-9 and TRBJ2-7): DTGVSQNPRHKITKRGQNVTFRCDPISEHNRLYWYRQTLGQGPEFLTYFQNEAQLEKSRLLSDRFSAERPKGSFSTLEIQRTEQGDSAMYLCASSSRAGAYEQYFGPGTRLTVT.

To note about this clone: A junction boundary mismatches the germline segment, possibly from a read error. The CDR3 reads CASSLAPSYNEQFF. For the CDR3, the DNA is TGTGCTAGCAGCTTAGCGCCCAGTTACAATGAGCAGTTCTTC. V gene TRBV7-6 combines with J gene TRBJ2-1; the D gene is possibly TRBD2 (5 bases). The CDR3 is made up of 14 amino acids. Per the germline V gene, CDR1 is SGHVS and CDR2 is FNYEAQ.

V usage is TRBV27 and J usage is TRBJ1-5; TRBD1 matches at 9 bases. The germline V gene encodes CDR1 MNHEY and CDR2 SMNVEV (reference sequence). V shed 2 bases and J 7 bases; nucleotides not matched to a gene: 6. The CDR3 covers 15 residues. As DNA, the CDR3 is TGTGCCAGCAGTTTAACGGGACAGGGCACGCAGCCCCAGCATTTT. This encodes CASSLTGQGTQPQHF.

The chain couples TRBV5-8 to TRBJ1-2; 8 nucleotides align to TRBD1. The CDR3 totals 15 residues. In germline, CDR1 is SGHTS, CDR2 YDEGEE. V gave up 4 bases and J gave up 4 bases; unmatched junction bases: 9. Here the CDR3 reads CASSAPGQAIYGYTF. CDR3 in DNA: TGTGCCAGCAGCGCTCCGGGACAGGCAATCTATGGCTACACCTTC.

The CDR3 region has the DNA TGTGCCAGCAGTGAAAATTATTACAATGAGCAGTTCTTC. This encodes CASSENYYNEQFF. The genes are TRBV6-1 and TRBJ2-1; no definite D call. The V and J ends lost 2 bases and 4 bases respectively, with 6 bases between them. Germline CDR1 reads MNHNS; CDR2 reads SASEGT. CDR3 size: 13 residues.

This rearrangement joins TRBV9 to TRBJ1-1, with unresolved D. The CDR3 totals 13 residues. The germline V gene has CDR1 SGDLS and CDR2 YYNGEE. Trimming removed 4 bases from V and 1 base from J, with 8 bases in between. Written as DNA, the CDR3 is TGTGCCAGCAGCTTGGGGAAGAACACTGAAGCTTTCTTT. Protein product: CASSLGKNTEAFF.

The V call is TRBV6-6, the J call TRBJ1-1; D unresolved. Germline loops: CDR1 MNHNY, CDR2 SVGAGI (reference sequence). Trimming left V 6 bases short and J 3 bases short, with 8 bases between. CDR3 size: 12 residues. The CDR3 loop is CASRGRDTEAFF. The CDR3 DNA follows: TGTGCCAGCAGGGGTCGGGACACTGAAGCTTTCTTT.

This sequence joins TRBV9 and TRBJ2-2, with a possible D match to TRBD2 (7 bases). Germline values: CDR1 SGDLS, CDR2 YYNGEE. Trimming removed 4 bases at V and 5 bases at J, with 15 bases between. This CDR3 is built from 15 residues. The CDR3 DNA reads as TGTGCCAGCAGCTCCGCGAAGGGGGGGACCGGGGAGCTGTTTTTT. Its protein product is CASSSAKGGTGELFF.

The sample holds a few counts of this clone. The genes are TRBV10-1 and TRBJ1-2, with unresolved D. CDR1 and CDR2 from the germline V gene are WNHNN and SYGVQD (reference sequence). The CDR3 sequence is 11 residues long. Trimming left V 11 bases short and J 6 bases short, with 13 bases between. CDR3 coding DNA: TGCGCCTCATATCCCAGGAATGGCTACACCTTC. Amino acids: CASYPRNGYTF.

This clone was counted a single time. The V and J genes are TRBV7-8 and TRBJ1-1; TRBD1 agrees at 8 bases. V shed 5 bases and J 5 bases; nucleotides not matched to a gene: 7. This CDR3 region has 14 residues. The germline V gene has CDR1 SGHVS and CDR2 FQNEAQ. CDR3: CASSKGQGGTEAFF. CDR3 nucleotide sequence: TGTGCCAGCAGCAAAGGACAGGGAGGGACTGAAGCTTTCTTT.

The rearrangement uses TRBV18 and TRBJ2-5; TRBD1 agrees at 10 bases. Germline CDR1 is KGHSH and CDR2 is LQKENI. Unmatched junction bases numbered 5, after V lost 3 bases and J lost 4 bases. The CDR3 runs to 15 residues. CDR3 in amino acids: CASSPPGQGLETQYF. The CDR3 DNA sequence: TGTGCCAGCTCACCCCCGGGACAGGGGCTAGAGACCCAGTACTTC.

This chain joins TRBV9 and TRBJ2-5; D gene uncertain. This CDR3 has 15 amino acids. Germline V CDR1 and CDR2: SGDLS, YYNGEE. V dropped 0 bases and J dropped 5 bases, with 14 bases sitting between them. CDR3: CASSVDSTRRETQYF. For the CDR3, the DNA is TGTGCCAGCAGCGTAGATAGTACCCGGCGGGAGACCCAGTACTTC.

A single count supports this clone. The chain employs TRBV6-1 and TRBJ1-2; the D is unclear. V lost 5 bases and J lost 2, with 15 bases in between. CDR1 is MNHNS, CDR2 SASEGT, per germline. CDR3 length: 15 amino acids. The CDR3 loop is CASSFQWGGNYGYTF. The CDR3 coding sequence is TGTGCCAGCAGTTTCCAATGGGGTGGGAACTATGGCTACACCTTC.

The chain recombines TRBV7-2 with TRBJ1-2, with 9 bases matching TRBD1. Per germline, CDR1 SGHTA and CDR2 FQGNSA. The CDR3 is 16 amino acids. The V gene end was trimmed by 1 base and the J gene end by 5 bases; junction bases not matched to a gene: 8. This chain's CDR3 is CASSLVTGGRGYGYTF. CDR3 nucleotide sequence: TGTGCCAGCAGCTTAGTTACAGGGGGCAGGGGGTATGGCTACACCTTC.

This chain uses TRBV5-1 with TRBJ2-7; no clear D. Germline assignment: CDR1 SGHRS and CDR2 YFSETQ. The CDR3 contains 14 residues. V was trimmed by 0 bases and J by 6 bases, leaving 13 bases between them. CDR3: CASSLGAGGSEQYF. Here the CDR3 DNA reads TGCGCCAGCAGCTTGGGGGCAGGTGGTTCCGAGCAGTACTTC.

The rearrangement uses TRBV7-9 and TRBJ2-3; 8 nucleotides agree with TRBD2. In germline, CDR1 is SEHNR, CDR2 FQNEAQ (reference sequence). V shed 4 bases, J shed 6 bases, and the junction held 12 bases outside the gene matches. The CDR3 has 16 amino acids. CDR3 DNA: TGTGCCAGCAGCTGGAAGAATAGCGGGGATTGGGATACGCAGTATTTT. Protein: CASSWKNSGDWDTQYF.

This sequence joins TRBV5-1 and TRBJ1-2; 10 nucleotides line up with TRBD1. Germline V gene data show CDR1 as SGHRS and CDR2 as YFSETQ. J lost 6 bases, V lost 4 bases, and 9 bases had no gene match. The CDR3 totals 15 residues. The CDR3 region has the DNA TGCGCCAGCAGCGCCCGGACAGGGGGACAGAATGGCTACACCTTC. It specifies CASSARTGGQNGYTF.